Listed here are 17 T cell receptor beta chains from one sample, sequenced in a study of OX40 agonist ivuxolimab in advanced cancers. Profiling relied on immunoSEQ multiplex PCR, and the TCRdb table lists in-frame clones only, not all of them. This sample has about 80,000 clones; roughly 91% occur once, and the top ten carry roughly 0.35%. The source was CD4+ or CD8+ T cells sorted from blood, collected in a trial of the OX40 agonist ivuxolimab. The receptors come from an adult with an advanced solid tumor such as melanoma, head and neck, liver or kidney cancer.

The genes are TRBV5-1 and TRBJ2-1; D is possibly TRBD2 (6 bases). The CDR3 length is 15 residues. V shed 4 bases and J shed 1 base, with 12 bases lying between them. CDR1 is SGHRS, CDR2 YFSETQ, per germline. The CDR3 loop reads CASSRAGRSYNEQFF. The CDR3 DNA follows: TGCGCCAGCAGCAGGGCGGGGAGGTCCTACAATGAGCAGTTCTTC.

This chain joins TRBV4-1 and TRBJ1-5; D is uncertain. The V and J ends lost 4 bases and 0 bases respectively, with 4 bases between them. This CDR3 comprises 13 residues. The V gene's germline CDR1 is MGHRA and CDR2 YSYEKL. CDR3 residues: CASSPNSNQPQHF. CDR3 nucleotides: TGCGCCAGCAGCCCAAATAGCAATCAGCCCCAGCATTTT.

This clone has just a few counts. The CDR3 is CASSYIQGGNYGYTF. Here the CDR3 DNA reads TGTGCCAGCAGTTACATTCAGGGTGGGAACTATGGCTACACCTTC. The V gene is TRBV6-5, the J gene TRBJ1-2, with a possible D match to TRBD1 (5 bases). The CDR3 runs 15 residues. The germline V gene has CDR1 MNHEY and CDR2 SVGAGI. Trimming cost V 2 bases and J 2 bases, with 12 bases left between them.

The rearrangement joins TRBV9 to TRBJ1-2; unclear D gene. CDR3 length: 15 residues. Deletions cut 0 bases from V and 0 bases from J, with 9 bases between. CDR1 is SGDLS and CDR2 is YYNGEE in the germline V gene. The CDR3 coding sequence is TGTGCCAGCAGCGTAGACGTCGGAGCTAACTATGGCTACACCTTC. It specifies CASSVDVGANYGYTF.

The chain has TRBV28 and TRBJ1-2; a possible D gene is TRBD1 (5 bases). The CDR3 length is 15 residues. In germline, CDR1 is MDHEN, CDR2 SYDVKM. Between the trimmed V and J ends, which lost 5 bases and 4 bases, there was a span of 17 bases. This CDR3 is CASSNPGSTFYGYTF. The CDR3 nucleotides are TGTGCCAGCAGTAACCCAGGGTCTACCTTCTATGGCTACACCTTC.

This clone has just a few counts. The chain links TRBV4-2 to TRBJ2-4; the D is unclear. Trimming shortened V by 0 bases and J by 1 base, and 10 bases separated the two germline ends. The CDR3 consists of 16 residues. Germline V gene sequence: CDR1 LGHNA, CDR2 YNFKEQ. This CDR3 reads CASSQEVTVAKNIQYF. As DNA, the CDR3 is TGTGCCAGCAGCCAAGAGGTGACGGTGGCCAAAAACATTCAGTACTTC.

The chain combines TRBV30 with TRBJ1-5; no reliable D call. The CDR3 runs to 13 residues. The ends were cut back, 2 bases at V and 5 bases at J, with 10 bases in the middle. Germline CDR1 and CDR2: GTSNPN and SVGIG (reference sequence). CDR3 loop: CAWSTGGDQPQHF. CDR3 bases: TGTGCCTGGAGTACGGGAGGAGATCAGCCCCAGCATTTT.

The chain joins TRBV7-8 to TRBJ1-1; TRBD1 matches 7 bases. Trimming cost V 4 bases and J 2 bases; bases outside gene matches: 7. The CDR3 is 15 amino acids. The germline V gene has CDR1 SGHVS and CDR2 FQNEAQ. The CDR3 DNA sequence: TGTGCCAGCAGCTCCCATACAGGGGCCAACACTGAAGCTTTCTTT. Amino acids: CASSSHTGANTEAFF.

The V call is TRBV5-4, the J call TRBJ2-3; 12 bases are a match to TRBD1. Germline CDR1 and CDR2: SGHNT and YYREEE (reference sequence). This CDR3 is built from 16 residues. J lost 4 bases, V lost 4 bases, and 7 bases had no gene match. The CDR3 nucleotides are TGTGCCAGCAGCGGGGGACAGGGGGCCGGTCCAGATACGCAGTATTTT. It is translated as CASSGGQGAGPDTQYF.

The CDR3 is CASIPAPGRESRNTEAFF. The CDR3 bases are TGTGCCAGCATCCCTGCTCCGGGGAGGGAGAGTAGGAACACTGAAGCTTTCTTT. This chain joins TRBV28 and TRBJ1-1; unclear D gene. The V gene lost 7 bases and the J gene lost 1 base, with 25 bases spanning the gap. This CDR3 has 18 amino acids. Germline CDR1 is MDHEN and CDR2 is SYDVKM.

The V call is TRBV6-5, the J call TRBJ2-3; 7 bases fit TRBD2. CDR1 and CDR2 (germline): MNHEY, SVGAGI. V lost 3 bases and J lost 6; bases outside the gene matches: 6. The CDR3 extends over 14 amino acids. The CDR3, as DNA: TGTGCCAGCAGTTATCGGGGAGGGCGGGATACGCAGTATTTT. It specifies CASSYRGGRDTQYF.

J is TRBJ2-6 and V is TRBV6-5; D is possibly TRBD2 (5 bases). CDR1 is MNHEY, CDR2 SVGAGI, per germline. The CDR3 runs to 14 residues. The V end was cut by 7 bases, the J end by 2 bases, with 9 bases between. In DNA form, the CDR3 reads TGTGCCAGCAAGACGGGGACTGGGGCCAACGTCCTGACTTTC. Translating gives CASKTGTGANVLTF.

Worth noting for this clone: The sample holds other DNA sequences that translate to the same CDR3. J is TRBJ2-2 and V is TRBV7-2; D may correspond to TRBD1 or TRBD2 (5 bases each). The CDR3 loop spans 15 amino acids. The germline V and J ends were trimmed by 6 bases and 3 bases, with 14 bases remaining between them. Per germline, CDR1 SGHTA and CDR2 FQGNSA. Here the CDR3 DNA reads TGTGCCAGCAGTTTCAAGGGACGCGACACCGGGGAGCTGTTTTTT. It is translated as CASSFKGRDTGELFF.

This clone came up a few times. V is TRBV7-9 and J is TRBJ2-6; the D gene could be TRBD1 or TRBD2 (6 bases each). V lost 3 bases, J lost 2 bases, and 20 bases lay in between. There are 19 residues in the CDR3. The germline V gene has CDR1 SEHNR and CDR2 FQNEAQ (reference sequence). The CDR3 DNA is TGTGCCAGCAGCTTCACCTGGGGGGCGTTGACTACTGGGGCCAACGTCCTGACTTTC. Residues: CASSFTWGALTTGANVLTF.

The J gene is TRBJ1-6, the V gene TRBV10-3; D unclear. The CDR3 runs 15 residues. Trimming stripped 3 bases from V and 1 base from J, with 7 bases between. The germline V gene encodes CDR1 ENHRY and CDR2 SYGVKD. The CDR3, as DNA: TGTGCCATCAGTGATGGATTATCCTATAATTCACCCCTCCACTTT. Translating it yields CAISDGLSYNSPLHF.

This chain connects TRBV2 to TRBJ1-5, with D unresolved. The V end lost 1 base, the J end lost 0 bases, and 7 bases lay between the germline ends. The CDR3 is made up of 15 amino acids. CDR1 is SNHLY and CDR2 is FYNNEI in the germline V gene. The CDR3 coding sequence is TGTGCCAGCAGTGAAGAGGGTTATAGCAATCAGCCCCAGCATTTT. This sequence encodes CASSEEGYSNQPQHF.

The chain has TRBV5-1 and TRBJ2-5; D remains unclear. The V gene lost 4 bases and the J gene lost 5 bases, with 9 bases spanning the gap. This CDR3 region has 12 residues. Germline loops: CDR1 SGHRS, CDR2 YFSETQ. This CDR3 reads CASSGHGETQYF. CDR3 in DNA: TGCGCCAGCAGCGGGCACGGGGAGACCCAGTACTTC.